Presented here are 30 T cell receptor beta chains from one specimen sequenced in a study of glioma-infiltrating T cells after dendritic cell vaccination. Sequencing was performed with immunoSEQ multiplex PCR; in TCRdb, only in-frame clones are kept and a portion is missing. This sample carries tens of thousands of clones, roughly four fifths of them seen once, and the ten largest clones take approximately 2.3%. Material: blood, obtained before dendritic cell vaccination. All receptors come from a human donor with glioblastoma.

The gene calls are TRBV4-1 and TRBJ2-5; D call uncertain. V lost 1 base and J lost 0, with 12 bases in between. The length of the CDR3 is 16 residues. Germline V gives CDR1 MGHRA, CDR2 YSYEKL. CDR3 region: CASSQGPGLYQETQYF. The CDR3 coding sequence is TGCGCCAGCAGCCAAGGTCCAGGCCTGTACCAAGAGACCCAGTACTTC.

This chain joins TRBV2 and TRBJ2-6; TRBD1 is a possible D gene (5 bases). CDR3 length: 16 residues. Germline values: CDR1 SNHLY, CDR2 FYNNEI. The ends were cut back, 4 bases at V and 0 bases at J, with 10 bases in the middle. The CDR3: CASSGWGSSGANVLTF. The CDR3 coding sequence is TGTGCCAGCAGTGGATGGGGCAGCTCTGGGGCCAACGTCCTGACTTTC.

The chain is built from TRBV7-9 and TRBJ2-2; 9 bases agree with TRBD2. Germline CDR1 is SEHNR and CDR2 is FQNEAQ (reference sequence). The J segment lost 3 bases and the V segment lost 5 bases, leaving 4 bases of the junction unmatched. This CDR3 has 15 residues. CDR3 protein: CASSPRGGDTGELFF. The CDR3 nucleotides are TGTGCCAGCAGCCCCCGCGGGGGGGACACCGGGGAGCTGTTTTTT. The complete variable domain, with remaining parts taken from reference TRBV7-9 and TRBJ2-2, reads DTGVSQNPRHKITKRGQNVTFRCDPISEHNRLYWYRQTLGQGPEFLTYFQNEAQLEKSRLLSDRFSAERPKGSFSTLEIQRTEQGDSAMYLCASSPRGGDTGELFFGEGSRLTVL.

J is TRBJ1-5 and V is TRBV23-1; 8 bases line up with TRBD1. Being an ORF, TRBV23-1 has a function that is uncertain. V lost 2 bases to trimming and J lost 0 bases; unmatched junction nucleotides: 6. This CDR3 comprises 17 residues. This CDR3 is CASSQKDRVYSNQPQHF. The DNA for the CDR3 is TGCGCCAGCAGTCAAAAGGACAGGGTCTATAGCAATCAGCCCCAGCATTTT.

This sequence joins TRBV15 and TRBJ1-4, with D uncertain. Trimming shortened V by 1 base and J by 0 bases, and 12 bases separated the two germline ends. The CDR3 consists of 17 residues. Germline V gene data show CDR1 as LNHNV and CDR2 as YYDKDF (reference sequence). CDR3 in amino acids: CATSRGAGFATNEKLFF. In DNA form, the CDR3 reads TGTGCCACCAGCAGAGGGGCGGGCTTTGCAACTAATGAAAAACTGTTTTTT.

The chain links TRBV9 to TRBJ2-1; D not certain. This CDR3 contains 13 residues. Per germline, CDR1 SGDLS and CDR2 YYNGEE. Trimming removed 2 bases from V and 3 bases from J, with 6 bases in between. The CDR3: CASSVNSYNEQFF. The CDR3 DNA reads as TGTGCCAGCAGCGTTAACAGCTACAATGAGCAGTTCTTC.

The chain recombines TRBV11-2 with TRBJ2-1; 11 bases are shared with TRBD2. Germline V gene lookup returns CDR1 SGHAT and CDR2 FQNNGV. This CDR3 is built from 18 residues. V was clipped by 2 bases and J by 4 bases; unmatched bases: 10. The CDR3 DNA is TGTGCCAGCAGCTTAAGGTCGGCGCGACTAGCGGGATACAATGAGCAGTTCTTC. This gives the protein CASSLRSARLAGYNEQFF.

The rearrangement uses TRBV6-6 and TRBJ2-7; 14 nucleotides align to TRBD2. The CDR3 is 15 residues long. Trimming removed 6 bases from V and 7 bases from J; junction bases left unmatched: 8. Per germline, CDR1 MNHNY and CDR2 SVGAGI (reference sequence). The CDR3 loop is CASSDGTSGSREQYV. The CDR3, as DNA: TGTGCCAGCAGCGACGGGACTAGCGGGAGCCGGGAGCAGTACGTC.

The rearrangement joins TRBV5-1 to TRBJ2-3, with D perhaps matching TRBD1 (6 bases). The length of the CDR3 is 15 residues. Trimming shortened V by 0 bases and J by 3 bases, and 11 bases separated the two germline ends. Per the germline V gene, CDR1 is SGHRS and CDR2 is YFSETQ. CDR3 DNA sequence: TGCGCCAGCAGCTTGGCGGCAGGGGCGACAGATACGCAGTATTTT. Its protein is CASSLAAGATDTQYF.

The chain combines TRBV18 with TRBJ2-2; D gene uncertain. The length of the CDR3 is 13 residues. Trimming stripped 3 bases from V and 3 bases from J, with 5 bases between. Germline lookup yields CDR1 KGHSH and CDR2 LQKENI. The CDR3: CASSPQDTGELFF. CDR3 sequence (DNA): TGTGCCAGCTCACCTCAGGACACCGGGGAGCTGTTTTTT.

The CDR3 DNA is TGTGCCAGCAGCTCGACTAGCGGGAACAAAAACATTCAGTACTTC. This codes for CASSSTSGNKNIQYF. The chain joins TRBV7-2 to TRBJ2-4; the match to TRBD2 covers 11 bases. With 4 bases clipped from V and 3 bases from J, the junction kept 2 bases outside the gene matches. Germline CDR1 SGHTA, CDR2 FQGNSA. CDR3 length equals 15 residues. The whole variable domain, filled in from reference TRBV7-2 and TRBJ2-4, reads GAGVSQSPSNKVTEKGKDVELRCDPISGHTALYWYRQSLGQGLEFLIYFQGNSAPDKSGLPSDRFSAERTGGSVSTLTIQRTQQEDSAVYLCASSSTSGNKNIQYFGAGTRLSVL.

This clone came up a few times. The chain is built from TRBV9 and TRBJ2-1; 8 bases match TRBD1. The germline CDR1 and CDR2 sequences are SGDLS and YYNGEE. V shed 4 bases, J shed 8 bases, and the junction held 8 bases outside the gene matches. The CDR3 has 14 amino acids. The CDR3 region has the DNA TGTGCCAGCAGCCCCCGGACAGGGAGCGATGAGCAGTTCTTC. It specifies CASSPRTGSDEQFF. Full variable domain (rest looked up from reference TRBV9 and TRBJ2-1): DSGVTQTPKHLITATGQRVTLRCSPRSGDLSVYWYQQSLDQGLQFLIQYYNGEERAKGNILERFSAQQFPDLHSELNLSSLELGDSALYFCASSPRTGSDEQFFGPGTRLTVL.

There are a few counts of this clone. The chain's CDR3 is CASSHGTGPSAPNEQFF. As DNA, the CDR3 is TGTGCCAGCAGCCACGGGACTGGCCCCTCTGCACCCAATGAGCAGTTCTTC. The chain uses TRBV13 and TRBJ2-1; the D gene is possibly TRBD2 (6 bases). V lost 5 bases, J lost 6 bases, and 23 bases lay in between. The CDR3 length is 17 residues. Germline V CDR1 and CDR2: PRHDT, FYEKMQ (reference sequence).

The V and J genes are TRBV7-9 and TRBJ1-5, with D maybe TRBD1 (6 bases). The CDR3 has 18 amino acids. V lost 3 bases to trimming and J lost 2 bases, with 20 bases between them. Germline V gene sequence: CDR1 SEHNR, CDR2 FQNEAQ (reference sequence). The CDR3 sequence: CASSFSVTGKVGNQPQHF. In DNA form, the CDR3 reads TGTGCCAGCAGCTTCTCGGTGACAGGCAAGGTGGGCAATCAGCCCCAGCATTTT.

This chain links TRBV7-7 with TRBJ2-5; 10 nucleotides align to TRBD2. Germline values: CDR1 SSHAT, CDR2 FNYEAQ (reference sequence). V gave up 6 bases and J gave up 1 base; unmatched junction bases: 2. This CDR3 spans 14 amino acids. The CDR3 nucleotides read TGTGCCAGCAGTAAGCGGGGGGGCCAAGAGACCCAGTACTTC. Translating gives CASSKRGGQETQYF. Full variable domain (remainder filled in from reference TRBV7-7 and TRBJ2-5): GAGVSQSPRYKVTKRGQDVTLRCDPISSHATLYWYQQALGQGPEFLTYFNYEAQPDKSGLPSDRFSAERPEGSISTLTIQRTEQRDSAMYRCASSKRGGQETQYFGPGTRLLVL.

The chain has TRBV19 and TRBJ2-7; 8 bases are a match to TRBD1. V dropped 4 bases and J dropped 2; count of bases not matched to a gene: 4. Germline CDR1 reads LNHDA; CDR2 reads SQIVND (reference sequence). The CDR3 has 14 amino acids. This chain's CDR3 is CASSRGQDTYEQYF. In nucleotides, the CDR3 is TGTGCCAGTAGTAGGGGACAGGACACCTACGAGCAGTACTTC.

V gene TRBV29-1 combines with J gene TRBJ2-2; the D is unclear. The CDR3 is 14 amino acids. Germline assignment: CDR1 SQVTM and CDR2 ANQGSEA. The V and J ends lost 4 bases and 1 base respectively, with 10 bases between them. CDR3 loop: CSVANSLNTGELFF. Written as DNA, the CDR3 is TGCAGCGTTGCCAACAGCCTGAACACCGGGGAGCTGTTTTTT.

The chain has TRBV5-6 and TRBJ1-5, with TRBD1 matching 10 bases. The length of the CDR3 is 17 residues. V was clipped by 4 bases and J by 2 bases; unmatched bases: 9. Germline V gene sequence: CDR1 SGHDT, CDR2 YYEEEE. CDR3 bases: TGTGCCAGCAGCGACAGGGGGCAAGGGTGGGGCAATCAGCCCCAGCATTTT. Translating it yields CASSDRGQGWGNQPQHF. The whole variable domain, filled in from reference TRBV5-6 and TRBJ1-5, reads DAGVTQSPTHLIKTRGQQVTLRCSPKSGHDTVSWYQQALGQGPQFIFQYYEEEERQRGNFPDRFSGHQFPNYSSELNVNALLLGDSALYLCASSDRGQGWGNQPQHFGDGTRLSIL.

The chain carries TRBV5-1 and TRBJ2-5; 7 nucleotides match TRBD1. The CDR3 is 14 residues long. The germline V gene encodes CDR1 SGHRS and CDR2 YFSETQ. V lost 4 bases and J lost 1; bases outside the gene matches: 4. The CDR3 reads CASSVGQVQETQYF. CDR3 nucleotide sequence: TGCGCCAGCAGCGTCGGACAGGTCCAAGAGACCCAGTACTTC.

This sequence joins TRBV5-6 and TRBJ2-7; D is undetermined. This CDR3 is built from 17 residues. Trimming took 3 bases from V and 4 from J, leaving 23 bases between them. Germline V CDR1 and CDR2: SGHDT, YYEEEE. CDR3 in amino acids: CASSSRLWLEQTYEQYV. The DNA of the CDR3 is TGTGCCAGCAGCTCGCGGCTGTGGTTGGAGCAGACTTACGAGCAGTACGTC.

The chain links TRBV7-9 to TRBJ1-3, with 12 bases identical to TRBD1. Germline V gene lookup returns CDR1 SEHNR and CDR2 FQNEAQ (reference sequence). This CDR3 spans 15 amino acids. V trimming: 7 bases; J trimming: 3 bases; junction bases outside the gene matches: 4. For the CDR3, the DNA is TGTGCCAGCACTGGGACAGGGGGCTTTGGAAACACCATATATTTT. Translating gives CASTGTGGFGNTIYF. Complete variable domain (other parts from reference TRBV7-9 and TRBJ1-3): DTGVSQNPRHKITKRGQNVTFRCDPISEHNRLYWYRQTLGQGPEFLTYFQNEAQLEKSRLLSDRFSAERPKGSFSTLEIQRTEQGDSAMYLCASTGTGGFGNTIYFGEGSWLTVV.

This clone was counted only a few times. CDR3 DNA: TGTGCCAGCTCACAGGGATTTGGCACCGGGGAGCTGTTTTTT. This sequence encodes CASSQGFGTGELFF. The genes are TRBV27 and TRBJ2-2; a possible D gene is TRBD1 (6 bases). The CDR3 extends over 14 amino acids. Trimming shortened V by 8 bases and J by 4 bases, and 14 bases separated the two germline ends. Germline CDR1 and CDR2: MNHEY and SMNVEV (reference sequence).

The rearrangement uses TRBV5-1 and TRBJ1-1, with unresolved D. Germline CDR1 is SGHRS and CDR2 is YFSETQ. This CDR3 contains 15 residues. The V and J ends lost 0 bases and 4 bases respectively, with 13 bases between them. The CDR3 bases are TGCGCCAGCAGCTTGGATCCGGGGTTGGGCACTGAAGCTTTCTTT. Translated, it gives CASSLDPGLGTEAFF.

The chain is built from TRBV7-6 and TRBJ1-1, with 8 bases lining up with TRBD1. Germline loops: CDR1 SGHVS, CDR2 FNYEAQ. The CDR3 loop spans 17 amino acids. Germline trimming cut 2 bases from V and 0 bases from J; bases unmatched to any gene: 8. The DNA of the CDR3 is TGTGCCAGCAGCTTATCCGTCGCAGGGGGCCTGAACACTGAAGCTTTCTTT. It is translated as CASSLSVAGGLNTEAFF.

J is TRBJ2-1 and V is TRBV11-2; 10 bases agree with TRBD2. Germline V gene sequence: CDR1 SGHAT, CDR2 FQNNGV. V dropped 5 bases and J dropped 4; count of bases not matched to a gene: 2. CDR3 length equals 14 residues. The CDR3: CASSVLAGYNEQFF. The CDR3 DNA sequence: TGTGCCAGCAGCGTACTAGCGGGATACAATGAGCAGTTCTTC.

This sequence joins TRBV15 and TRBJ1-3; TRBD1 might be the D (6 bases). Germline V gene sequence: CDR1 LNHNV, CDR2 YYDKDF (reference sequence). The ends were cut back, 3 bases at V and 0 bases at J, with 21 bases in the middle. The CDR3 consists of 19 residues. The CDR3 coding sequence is TGTGCCACCAGCAGGCCCGGATCGACAGGTACCAGCTCTGGAAACACCATATATTTT. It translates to CATSRPGSTGTSSGNTIYF.

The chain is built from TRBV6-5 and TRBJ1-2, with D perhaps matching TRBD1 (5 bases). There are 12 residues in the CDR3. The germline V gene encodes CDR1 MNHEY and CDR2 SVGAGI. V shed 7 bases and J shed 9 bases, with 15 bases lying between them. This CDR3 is CASNPGGRSYTF. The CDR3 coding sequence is TGTGCCAGCAACCCCGGGGGGAGAAGCTACACCTTC.

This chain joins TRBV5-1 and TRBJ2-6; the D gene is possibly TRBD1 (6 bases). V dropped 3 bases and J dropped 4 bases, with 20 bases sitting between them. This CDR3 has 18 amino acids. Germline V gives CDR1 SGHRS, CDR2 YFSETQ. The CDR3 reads CASSSNILTGTGANVLTF. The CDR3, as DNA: TGCGCCAGCAGCTCAAATATCCTAACAGGGACCGGGGCCAACGTCCTGACTTTC.

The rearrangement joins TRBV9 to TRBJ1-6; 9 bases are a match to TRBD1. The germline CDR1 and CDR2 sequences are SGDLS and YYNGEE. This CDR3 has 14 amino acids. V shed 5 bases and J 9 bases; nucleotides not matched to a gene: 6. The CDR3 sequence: CASRAGTGISPLHF. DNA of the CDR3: TGTGCCAGCAGGGCCGGGACAGGGATTTCACCCCTCCACTTT.

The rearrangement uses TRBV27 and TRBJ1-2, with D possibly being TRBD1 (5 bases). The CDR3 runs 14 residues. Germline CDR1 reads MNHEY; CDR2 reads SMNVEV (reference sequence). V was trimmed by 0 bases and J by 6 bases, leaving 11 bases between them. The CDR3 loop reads CASSLSGAGNGYTF. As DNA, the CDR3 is TGTGCCAGCAGTTTATCAGGGGCAGGGAATGGCTACACCTTC.